These T cell receptor beta chains were read from a single sample in a study of control samples from healthy donors and cancer patients. Profiling relied on immunoSEQ multiplex PCR, and the TCRdb table lists in-frame clones only, not all of them. The sample consists of approximately 230,000 clones, 82% of them appearing once. The sequenced sample consisted of PBMCs. These receptors all stem from a woman in her sixties with lung cancer. Each CDR3 is given with its conserved first and last residue. A D gene is named only where the DNA matches it firmly. The size of a clone is reported for some rows only, either as once, few or many, or as a class for expanded clones.

>NA|TRBV7-8|NA|12|TRBJ2-3
TGTGCCAGCAGCCGAACGGGGGATACGCAGTATTTT
CASSRTGDTQYF
>NA|TRBV27|NA|15|TRBJ1-2
TGTGCCAGCAGTTCTCAGGGGCGGAACAACTATGGCTACACCTTC
CASSSQGRNNYGYTF
>NA|TRBV5-4|TRBD2|12|TRBJ2-1
TGTGCCAGCAGCTTGGAGAGGGGTCGGGGGGTCTTC
CASSLERGRGVF
>hyperexpanded|TRBV10-3|NA|13|TRBJ1-2
TGTGCCATCAGTGAGGGTCCAGGGGATGGCTACACCTTC
CAISEGPGDGYTF
>NA|TRBV27|NA|14|TRBJ2-3
TGTGCCAGCAGTTTTTGGGGTAGCACAGATACGCAGTATTTT
CASSFWGSTDTQYF
>once|TRBV28|NA|16|TRBJ2-4
TGTGCCAGCAGTTTAGCCTCGGGGATCGCCAAAAACATTCAGTACTTC
CASSLASGIAKNIQYF
>NA|TRBV5-8|NA|14|TRBJ1-2
TGTGCCAGCAGCCCCGGGGGGCCCTACTATGGCTACACCTTC
CASSPGGPYYGYTF
>NA|TRBV5-1|NA|13|TRBJ1-1
TGCGCCAGCAGCTTGCAGTTCGTGACTGAAGCTTTCTTT
CASSLQFVTEAFF
>NA|TRBV5-1|NA|15|TRBJ1-4
TGCGCCAGCAGCTTAGCGACTCAAAGAAATGAAAAACTGTTTTTT
CASSLATQRNEKLFF
>NA|TRBV2|NA|14|TRBJ1-5
TGTGCCAGCTCGAGACAGTGGGAGAATCAGCCCCAGCATTTT
CASSRQWENQPQHF
>NA|TRBV7-3|NA|12|TRBJ2-2
TGTGCCAGCAGCCCCTCGGCCGGGGAGCTGTTTTTT
CASSPSAGELFF
>NA|TRBV27|NA|19|TRBJ1-2
TGTGCCAGCAGTCCCAGATGGGGGGGCCCCCTGTACCTCTTGGGTGGCTACACCTTC
CASSPRWGGPLYLLGGYTF
>once|TRBV21-1|NA|8|TRBJ1-1
TGTGCCAGCTCTGAAGCTTTCTTT
CASSEAFF
>once|TRBV2|NA|13|TRBJ1-1
TGTGCCAGCAGTGGCCGGGTTAGCAGTGAAGCTTTCTTT
CASSGRVSSEAFF
>NA|TRBV3-1/TRBV3-2|NA|14|TRBJ1-5
TGTGCCAGCAGCCACAGACAGACCAATCAGCCCCAGCATTTT
CASSHRQTNQPQHF
>NA|TRBV6-5|NA|15|TRBJ2-3
TGTGCCAGCAGTTACTCGCTGTGGGGCACGGATACGCAGTATTTT
CASSYSLWGTDTQYF
>NA|TRBV6-1|NA|16|TRBJ1-4
TGTGCCAGCAGTGGGAGGGGGAGGAGAACTAATGAAAAACTGTTTTTT
CASSGRGRRTNEKLFF
>once|TRBV14|NA|16|TRBJ2-1
TGTGCCAGCAGCCAGGCTAGACGGGGGATAATTAATGAGCAGTTCTTC
CASSQARRGIINEQFF
>NA|TRBV5-1|NA|16|TRBJ1-2
TGCGCCAGCAGCTTGGGGCCCAGGGTCCTTAACTATGGCTACACCTTC
CASSLGPRVLNYGYTF
>NA|TRBV5-4|NA|15|TRBJ2-5
TGTGCCAGCAGTAGGGAGGGGGGGACCCAAGAGACCCAGTACTTC
CASSREGGTQETQYF
>NA|TRBV19|TRBD1|16|TRBJ1-1
TGTGCCAGTAGTACTAAAGGGGGACAGGGGGGCACTGAAGCTTTCTTT
CASSTKGGQGGTEAFF
>once|TRBV3-1/TRBV3-2|TRBD2|18|TRBJ2-7
TGTGCCAGCAGCCAGAGTGGACTGACTAGCGGGTTCTCCTACGAGCAGTACTTC
CASSQSGLTSGFSYEQYF
>NA|TRBV5-1|TRBD1|14|TRBJ1-1
TGCGCCAGCAGCTTGGGACAGGGAAGTGCTGAAGCTTTCTTT
CASSLGQGSAEAFF
>NA|TRBV5-1|TRBD1|15|TRBJ1-3
TGCGCCAGCAGCTTGGCGGGGACAGCTGGAAACACCATATATTTT
CASSLAGTAGNTIYF
>NA|TRBV29-1|TRBD1|13|TRBJ2-5
TGCAGCGTTGGTTGGGACAGGGGAGAGACCCAGTACTTC
CSVGWDRGETQYF
>NA|TRBV28|TRBD1|15|TRBJ1-5
TGTGCCAGTTCAGTCGTCCCAGGGGGCGGCCAGCCCCAGCATTTT
CASSVVPGGGQPQHF
>NA|TRBV7-9|NA|11|TRBJ2-5
TGTGCCAGCAGCCCCTGGGAGACCCAGTACTTC
CASSPWETQYF
>NA|TRBV19|TRBD2|17|TRBJ2-6
TGTGCCAGTAGTATGGGGAGGGGCCCTTCTGGGGCCAACGTCCTGACTTTC
CASSMGRGPSGANVLTF
>NA|TRBV5-1|NA|13|TRBJ2-7
TGCGCCAGCAGCTTGAGGGGTCCCAGCGAGCAGTACTTC
CASSLRGPSEQYF
>NA|TRBV24-1|TRBD2|14|TRBJ2-3
TGTGCCACCAGTGAAAGCGGGGGGGCCGATACGCAGTATTTT
CATSESGGADTQYF
>NA|TRBV29-1|NA|13|TRBJ2-7
TGCAGCGTTGATCGGGGCACCGGGGGCGAGCAGTACTTC
CSVDRGTGGEQYF
>NA|TRBV12-3/TRBV12-4|NA|12|TRBJ1-3
TGTGCCAGCGGCCTTACCGGCAACACCATATATTTT
CASGLTGNTIYF
>many|TRBV7-9|TRBD2|15|TRBJ2-1
TGTGCCAGCAGCTCGGGACTAGCGGGAGGGAATGAGCAGTTCTTC
CASSSGLAGGNEQFF
>NA|TRBV6-1|NA|15|TRBJ2-7
TGTGCCAGCAGTGAAGGCGGGACAGTCTCCTACGAGCAGTACTTC
CASSEGGTVSYEQYF
>NA|TRBV2|NA|15|TRBJ1-4
TGTGCCAGCAGTGAAGGACTGGTCTCGAATGAAAAACTGTTTTTT
CASSEGLVSNEKLFF
>NA|TRBV6-5|NA|12|TRBJ1-6
TGTGCCAGCAGGAGCTATAATTCACCCCTCCACTTT
CASRSYNSPLHF
>NA|TRBV5-5|NA|14|TRBJ1-2
TGTGCCAGCAGCCATACCGATGAGGGGGGCGGCTACACCTTC
CASSHTDEGGGYTF
>NA|TRBV19|NA|13|TRBJ1-1
TGTGCCAGTAGTATAACAGGGAGCACTGAAGCTTTCTTT
CASSITGSTEAFF
>NA|TRBV29-1|TRBD1|12|TRBJ1-1
TGCAGCGTTGGAGGGACAGGCACTGAAGCTTTCTTT
CSVGGTGTEAFF
>few|TRBV7-3|TRBD1|16|TRBJ1-1
TGTGCCAGCAGCTTAAACCCGACAGGGGGCAACACTGAAGCTTTCTTT
CASSLNPTGGNTEAFF
>NA|TRBV7-8|NA|16|TRBJ2-3
TGTGCCAGCAGCCTCGGGGGAGGGGGATGGACAGATACGCAGTATTTT
CASSLGGGGWTDTQYF
>NA|TRBV21-1|NA|16|TRBJ1-5
TGTGCCAGCAGCAAAGTATACAAAAGTACGTTTCAGCCCCAGCATTTT
CASSKVYKSTFQPQHF
>NA|TRBV19|NA|12|TRBJ2-7
TGTGCCAGTAGTATCACAGAGTACGAGCAGTACTTC
CASSITEYEQYF
>NA|TRBV6-5|NA|15|TRBJ1-5
TGTGCCAGCAGTTTCGGACAGTATAGCAATCAGCCCCAGCATTTT
CASSFGQYSNQPQHF
>NA|TRBV9|TRBD1|13|TRBJ2-5
TGTGCCAGCAGCGCGGGACAGGCGGAGACCCAGTACTTC
CASSAGQAETQYF
>NA|TRBV18|NA|16|TRBJ2-2
TGTGCCAGCTCACTTCACGCACTGAAGAACACCGGGGAGCTGTTTTTT
CASSLHALKNTGELFF
>NA|TRBV19|NA|13|TRBJ1-1
TGTGCCAGTAGTGCCGGGCAGGGTTCCGAAGCTTTCTTT
CASSAGQGSEAFF
>NA|TRBV5-1|NA|14|TRBJ2-3
TGCGCCAGCAGCTCCGGGACTAGCACAGATACGCAGTATTTT
CASSSGTSTDTQYF
>NA|TRBV3-1/TRBV3-2|NA|14|TRBJ2-3
TGTGCCAGCAGCAAGGGAGGGATACGACAGGGTGGGTATTTT
CASSKGGIRQGGYF
>NA|TRBV7-9|TRBD1|14|TRBJ1-3
TGTGCCAGCAGCTTATCTTCCAGGGGGAACACCATATATTTT
CASSLSSRGNTIYF
>NA|TRBV14|TRBD1|15|TRBJ1-4
TGTGCCAGCAGCCGCAGGGGGGCTCCGGGTGAAAAACTGTTTTTT
CASSRRGAPGEKLFF
>NA|TRBV3-1/TRBV3-2|TRBD2|15|TRBJ2-7
TGTGCCAGCAGCCCGCTAGCGGGAGGCTCCTACGAGCAGTACTTC
CASSPLAGGSYEQYF
>NA|TRBV6-1|NA|16|TRBJ2-6
TGCGCCAGCAGTGAAGTCATCTCCCTTGGCCAAAACGTCCTGACTTTC
CASSEVISLGQNVLTF
>NA|TRBV7-9|TRBD1|14|TRBJ2-7
TGTGCCAGCACCCGGACAGGGGGCTCATACGAGCAGTACTTC
CASTRTGGSYEQYF
>NA|TRBV7-2|TRBD2|14|TRBJ2-1
TGTGCCAGCAGCCGGACTAGCGGGAGCAATGAGCAGTTCTTC
CASSRTSGSNEQFF
>NA|TRBV19|NA|13|TRBJ1-1
TGTGCCAGTAGTACGGGGCTCGACACTGAAGCTTTCTTT
CASSTGLDTEAFF
>NA|TRBV7-2|NA|11|TRBJ2-7
TGTGCCAGCAGCTTAGTAAGCGAACAGTACTTC
CASSLVSEQYF
>NA|TRBV10-2|NA|14|TRBJ1-2
TGCGCCAGCAGTGAGGGTGCATCGGGGGGTGGCTACACCTTC
CASSEGASGGGYTF